Listed below are T cell receptor beta chains from one sample, sequenced in a study of OX40 agonist ivuxolimab in advanced cancers. Sequencing was performed with immunoSEQ multiplex PCR; in TCRdb, only in-frame clones are kept and a portion is missing. The sample has tens of thousands of clones; 82% are singletons. The starting material was CD4+ or CD8+ T cells sorted from blood, obtained in a trial of the OX40 agonist ivuxolimab. The origin of the receptors is an adult with an advanced solid tumor such as melanoma, head and neck, liver or kidney cancer. CDR3s include the opening cysteine and the closing phenylalanine or tryptophan. D genes are given only for firm matches. The size of a clone is reported for some rows only, either as once, few or many, or as a class for expanded clones.

v_gene: TRBV7-6; d_gene: TRBD2; abundance: -; j_gene: TRBJ2-1; CDR3nt: TGTGCCAGCAGCTTAGAGGGACTAGCCTACAATGAGCAGTTCTTC; CDR3aa: CASSLEGLAYNEQFF
v_gene: TRBV19; d_gene: -; abundance: -; j_gene: TRBJ1-5; CDR3nt: TGTGCCAGTACCTTGTTGGGGAATCAGCCCCAGCATTTT; CDR3aa: CASTLLGNQPQHF
v_gene: TRBV5-1; d_gene: -; abundance: -; j_gene: TRBJ2-4; CDR3nt: TGCGCCAGCAGCCCGGGAAGCCTAGCGTCCAAAAACATTCAGTACTTC; CDR3aa: CASSPGSLASKNIQYF
v_gene: TRBV6-5; d_gene: -; abundance: -; j_gene: TRBJ1-1; CDR3nt: TGTGCCAGCAGTTACTCGATTTGGGAGGAAAAAGCTTTCTTT; CDR3aa: CASSYSIWEEKAFF
v_gene: TRBV11-2; d_gene: TRBD1; abundance: once; j_gene: TRBJ2-1; CDR3nt: TGTGCCAGCAGCTTAGGGACAGGGGGCGATGAGCAGTTCTTC; CDR3aa: CASSLGTGGDEQFF
v_gene: TRBV27; d_gene: -; abundance: -; j_gene: TRBJ1-1; CDR3nt: TGTGCCAGCAGTTTATATCCAGAGGGGAACACTGAAGCTTTCTTT; CDR3aa: CASSLYPEGNTEAFF
v_gene: TRBV4-1; d_gene: -; abundance: -; j_gene: TRBJ2-1; CDR3nt: TGCGCCAGCAGCCCCGCTTTGGGGGCGGGGGCCTTCAATGAGCAGTTCTTC; CDR3aa: CASSPALGAGAFNEQFF
v_gene: TRBV9; d_gene: TRBD2; abundance: -; j_gene: TRBJ2-1; CDR3nt: TGTGCCAGCAGCACCACGACTAGCGGGGTAAATGAGCAGTTCTTC; CDR3aa: CASSTTTSGVNEQFF
v_gene: TRBV7-2; d_gene: -; abundance: -; j_gene: TRBJ1-1; CDR3nt: TGTGCCAGCAGTTCGGGACTGAGGAACACTGAAGCTTTCTTT; CDR3aa: CASSSGLRNTEAFF
v_gene: TRBV9; d_gene: TRBD2; abundance: -; j_gene: TRBJ2-5; CDR3nt: TGTGCCAGCAGCGCAATTAGCGGGAGGGCCCAAGAGACCCAGTACTTC; CDR3aa: CASSAISGRAQETQYF
v_gene: TRBV7-2; d_gene: -; abundance: -; j_gene: TRBJ2-3; CDR3nt: TGTGCCAGCAGCTTAGGCCCCGGAGGCACAGATACGCAGTATTTT; CDR3aa: CASSLGPGGTDTQYF
v_gene: TRBV21-1; d_gene: -; abundance: -; j_gene: TRBJ1-2; CDR3nt: TGTGCCAGCAGCCAGCGGAAACTTAGAGACAGGGTAAGGACTTGGTATGGCTACACCTTC; CDR3aa: CASSQRKLRDRVRTWYGYTF
v_gene: TRBV2; d_gene: -; abundance: -; j_gene: TRBJ1-2; CDR3nt: TGTGCCAGCAGTGAATATAGCCGGATCAACTATGGCTACACCTTC; CDR3aa: CASSEYSRINYGYTF
v_gene: TRBV7-9; d_gene: -; abundance: -; j_gene: TRBJ1-4; CDR3nt: TGTGCCAGCAGCTTTTTTGCAGGCGCGGATGAAAAACTGTTTTTT; CDR3aa: CASSFFAGADEKLFF
v_gene: TRBV9; d_gene: -; abundance: -; j_gene: TRBJ2-1; CDR3nt: TGTGCCAGCACAGGGGCAGGTGAGCAGTTCTTC; CDR3aa: CASTGAGEQFF
v_gene: TRBV5-1; d_gene: TRBD2; abundance: -; j_gene: TRBJ2-1; CDR3nt: TGCGCCAGCAGCTTGGACAGCGGGGCCTACAATGAGCAGTTCTTC; CDR3aa: CASSLDSGAYNEQFF
v_gene: TRBV4-2; d_gene: TRBD2; abundance: -; j_gene: TRBJ2-1; CDR3nt: TGTGCCAGCAGCCAGGTACTAGCGGGGGGAGGGAATGAGCAGTTCTTC; CDR3aa: CASSQVLAGGGNEQFF
v_gene: TRBV7-6; d_gene: TRBD1; abundance: -; j_gene: TRBJ1-4; CDR3nt: TGTGCCAGCAGCTTAGGGGACAGGGAGAATGAAAAACTGTTTTTT; CDR3aa: CASSLGDRENEKLFF
v_gene: TRBV9; d_gene: TRBD2; abundance: -; j_gene: TRBJ2-5; CDR3nt: TGTGCCAGCAGCGGGCCGAGCGGGAGTGGAAGAGAGACCCAGTACTTC; CDR3aa: CASSGPSGSGRETQYF
v_gene: TRBV6-5; d_gene: -; abundance: -; j_gene: TRBJ2-3; CDR3nt: TGTGCCAGCAGCCCCGGACTAACCGGAGATACGCAGTATTTT; CDR3aa: CASSPGLTGDTQYF
v_gene: TRBV4-2; d_gene: TRBD2; abundance: -; j_gene: TRBJ2-7; CDR3nt: TGTGCCAGCAGCCAAAGGGAAACAGGACTAGCGGCATCCTACGAGCAGTACTTC; CDR3aa: CASSQRETGLAASYEQYF
v_gene: TRBV18; d_gene: -; abundance: -; j_gene: TRBJ2-7; CDR3nt: TGTGCCAGCTCACCGGCGGGACAGCGATACGAGCAGTACTTC; CDR3aa: CASSPAGQRYEQYF
v_gene: TRBV11-2; d_gene: -; abundance: -; j_gene: TRBJ1-1; CDR3nt: TGTGGCGCGGAGGGGGGCGTGGGGACTGAAGCTTTCTTT; CDR3aa: CGAEGGVGTEAFF
v_gene: TRBV6-5; d_gene: -; abundance: -; j_gene: TRBJ1-1; CDR3nt: TGTGCCAGCAGTCAAACCGGGGCCGGCGGCACTGAAGCTTTCTTT; CDR3aa: CASSQTGAGGTEAFF
v_gene: TRBV30; d_gene: -; abundance: -; j_gene: TRBJ2-3; CDR3nt: TGTGCCGGTCGGCAAGCTCGGGACGGAGGCACAGATACGCAGTATTTT; CDR3aa: CAGRQARDGGTDTQYF
v_gene: TRBV10-3; d_gene: TRBD1; abundance: -; j_gene: TRBJ2-3; CDR3nt: TGTGCCATCAGTGAGCCCAGACCACCGGGACAGAAACCAGATACGCAGTATTTT; CDR3aa: CAISEPRPPGQKPDTQYF
v_gene: TRBV5-5; d_gene: TRBD1; abundance: -; j_gene: TRBJ1-1; CDR3nt: TGTGCCAGCAGCTTGCCAGGGGGTGCCACTGAAGCTTTCTTT; CDR3aa: CASSLPGGATEAFF
v_gene: TRBV20-1; d_gene: -; abundance: -; j_gene: TRBJ1-1; CDR3nt: TGCAGTGCTGCAGACGGATTTGAAGCTTTCTTT; CDR3aa: CSAADGFEAFF
v_gene: TRBV25-1; d_gene: -; abundance: -; j_gene: TRBJ2-5; CDR3nt: TGTGCCAGCAGTGAATTGGGTGCCCAAGAGACCCAGTACTTC; CDR3aa: CASSELGAQETQYF
v_gene: TRBV6-6; d_gene: -; abundance: -; j_gene: TRBJ1-1; CDR3nt: TGTGCCAGCAGTTTAACCAGGGGATCAGACACTGAAGCTTTCTTT; CDR3aa: CASSLTRGSDTEAFF
v_gene: TRBV6-6; d_gene: -; abundance: few; j_gene: TRBJ1-2; CDR3nt: TGTGCCAGCAGTTACGAGCTCAATCCCCGGGGCTACACCTTC; CDR3aa: CASSYELNPRGYTF